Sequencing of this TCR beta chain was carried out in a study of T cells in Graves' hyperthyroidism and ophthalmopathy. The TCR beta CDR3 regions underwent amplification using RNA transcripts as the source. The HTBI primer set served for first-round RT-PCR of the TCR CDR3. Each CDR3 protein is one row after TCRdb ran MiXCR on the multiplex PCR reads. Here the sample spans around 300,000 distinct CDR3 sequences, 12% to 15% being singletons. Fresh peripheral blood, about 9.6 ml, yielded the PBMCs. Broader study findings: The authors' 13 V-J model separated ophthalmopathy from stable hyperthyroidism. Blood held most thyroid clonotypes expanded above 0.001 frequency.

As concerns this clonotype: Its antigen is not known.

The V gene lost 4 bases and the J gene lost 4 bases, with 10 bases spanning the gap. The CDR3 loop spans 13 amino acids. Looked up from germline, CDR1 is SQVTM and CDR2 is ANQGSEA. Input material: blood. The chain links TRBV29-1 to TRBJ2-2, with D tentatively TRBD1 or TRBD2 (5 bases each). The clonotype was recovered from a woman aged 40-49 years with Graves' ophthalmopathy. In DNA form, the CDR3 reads TGCAGCGTTGGAGGGGCAGTCACCGGGGAGCTGTTTTTT. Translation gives CSVGGAVTGELFF.